This paragraph reports one T cell receptor beta chain. Its antigen is unidentified. Profiled with immunoSEQ multiplex PCR; TCRdb holds only in-frame clones, not every one. The table records about 21,000 clones, about 68% of them present only once. The CDR3 spans 16 residues. Germline V CDR1 and CDR2: SGHTA, FQGNSA. V was pared by 5 bases and J by 5 bases, with 21 bases between. Viral peptide pool expansion of antigen-specific CD4+ T cells preceded sequencing in the ViraFEST assay. Isolating CD4+ T cells followed more than 9 days of culture. Nucleocapsid antibody tests were negative, and the vaccine recipients had no prior SARS-CoV-2 infection. The data derive from a study of vaccination effects on CD4 cells after COVID-19.

The sample was CD4+ T cells from PBMCs cultured with HCoV-NL63 spike peptides, taken before COVID-19 vaccination. The rearrangement uses TRBV7-2 and TRBJ1-2; D uncertain. This sequence originates from a human donor who received a COVID-19 vaccine. The CDR3 sequence: CASSQQSFSPLYGYTF. The CDR3 DNA sequence: TGTGCCAGCAGCCAACAGTCATTCTCCCCTCTATATGGCTACACCTTC.